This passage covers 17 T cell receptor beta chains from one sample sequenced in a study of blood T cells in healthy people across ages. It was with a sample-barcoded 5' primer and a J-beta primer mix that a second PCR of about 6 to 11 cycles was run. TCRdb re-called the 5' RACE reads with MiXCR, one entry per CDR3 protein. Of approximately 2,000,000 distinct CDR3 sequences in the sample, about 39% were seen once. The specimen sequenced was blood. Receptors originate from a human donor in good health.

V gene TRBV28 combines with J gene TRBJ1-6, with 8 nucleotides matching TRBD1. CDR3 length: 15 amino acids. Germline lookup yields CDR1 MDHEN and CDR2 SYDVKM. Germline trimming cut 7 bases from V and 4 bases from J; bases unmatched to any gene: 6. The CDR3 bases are TGTGCCAGCACCCTAGGACAGGGTTATAATTCACCCCTCCACTTT. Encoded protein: CASTLGQGYNSPLHF.

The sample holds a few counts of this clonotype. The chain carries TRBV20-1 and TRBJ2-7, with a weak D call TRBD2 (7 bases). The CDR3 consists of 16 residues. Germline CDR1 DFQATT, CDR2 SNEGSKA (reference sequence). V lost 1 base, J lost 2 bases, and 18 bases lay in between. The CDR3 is CSARGASAGAPYEQYF. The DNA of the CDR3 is TGCAGTGCTAGAGGGGCTTCCGCGGGGGCCCCCTACGAGCAGTACTTC.

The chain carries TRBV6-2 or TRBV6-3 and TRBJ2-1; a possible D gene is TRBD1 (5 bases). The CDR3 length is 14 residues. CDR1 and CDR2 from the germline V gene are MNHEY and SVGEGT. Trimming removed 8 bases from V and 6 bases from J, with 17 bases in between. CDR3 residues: CASQGSRLVNEQFF. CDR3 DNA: TGTGCCAGCCAGGGCTCGCGACTTGTCAATGAGCAGTTCTTC.

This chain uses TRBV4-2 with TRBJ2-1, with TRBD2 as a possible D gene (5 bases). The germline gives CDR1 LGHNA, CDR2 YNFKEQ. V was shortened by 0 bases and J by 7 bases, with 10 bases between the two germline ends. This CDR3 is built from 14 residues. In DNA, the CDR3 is TGTGCCAGCAGCCAAGAGTCGGGGTGGAATGAGCAGTTCTTC. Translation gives CASSQESGWNEQFF.

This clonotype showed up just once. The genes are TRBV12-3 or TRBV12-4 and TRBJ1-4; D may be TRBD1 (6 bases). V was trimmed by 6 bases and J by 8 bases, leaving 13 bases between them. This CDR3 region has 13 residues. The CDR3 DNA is TGTGCCAGCAGCCAATCCCAGGGGGAAAAACTGTTTTTT. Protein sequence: CASSQSQGEKLFF.

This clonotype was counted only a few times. CDR3 nucleotides: TGTGCCACCAGTGACATCGGGCGGGGAGAGACCCAGTACTTC. It translates to CATSDIGRGETQYF. V usage is TRBV24-1 and J usage is TRBJ2-5, with D possibly TRBD2 on 6 matching bases. CDR1 is KGHDR, CDR2 SFDVKD, per germline. CDR3 length: 14 amino acids. V dropped 4 bases and J dropped 4 bases, with 12 bases sitting between them.

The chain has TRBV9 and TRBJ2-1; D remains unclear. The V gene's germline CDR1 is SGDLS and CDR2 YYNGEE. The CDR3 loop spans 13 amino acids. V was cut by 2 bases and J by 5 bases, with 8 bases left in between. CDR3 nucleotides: TGTGCCAGCAGCGTCCACACAAACAATGAGCAGTTCTTC. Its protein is CASSVHTNNEQFF.

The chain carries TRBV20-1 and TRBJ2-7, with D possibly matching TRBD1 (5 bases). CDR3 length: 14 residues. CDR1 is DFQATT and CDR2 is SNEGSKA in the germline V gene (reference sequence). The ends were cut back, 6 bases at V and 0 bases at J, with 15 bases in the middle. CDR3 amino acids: CSAIPHRSSYEQYF. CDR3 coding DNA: TGCAGTGCCATACCCCACAGGAGCTCCTACGAGCAGTACTTC.

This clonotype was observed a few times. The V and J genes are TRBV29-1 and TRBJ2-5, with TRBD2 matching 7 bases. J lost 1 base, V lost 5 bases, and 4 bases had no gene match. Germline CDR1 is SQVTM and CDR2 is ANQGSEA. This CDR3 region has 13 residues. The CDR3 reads CSVQRDLQETQYF. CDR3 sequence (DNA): TGCAGCGTTCAGCGGGACCTCCAAGAGACCCAGTACTTC.

As DNA, the CDR3 is TGCAGTGCTAGAGATCACAGAACTAGCACAGATACGCAGTATTTT. Its protein is CSARDHRTSTDTQYF. The chain carries TRBV20-1 and TRBJ2-3; D remains ambiguous. V gave up 0 bases and J gave up 0 bases, with 10 bases separating them. Germline V gene data show CDR1 as DFQATT and CDR2 as SNEGSKA (reference sequence). The CDR3 contains 15 residues.

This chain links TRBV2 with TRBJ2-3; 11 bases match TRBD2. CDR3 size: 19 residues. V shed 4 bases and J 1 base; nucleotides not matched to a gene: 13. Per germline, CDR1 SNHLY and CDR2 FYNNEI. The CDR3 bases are TGTGCCAGCAGTGGGGGAGTACTAGCGGGGGACCGACGCACAGATACGCAGTATTTT. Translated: CASSGGVLAGDRRTDTQYF.

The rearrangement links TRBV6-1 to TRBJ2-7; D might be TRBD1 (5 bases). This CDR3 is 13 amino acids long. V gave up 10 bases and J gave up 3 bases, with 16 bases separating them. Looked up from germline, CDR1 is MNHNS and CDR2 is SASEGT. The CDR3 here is CATLRRGFYEQYF. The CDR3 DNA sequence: TGTGCCACCCTAAGAAGGGGTTTCTACGAGCAGTACTTC.

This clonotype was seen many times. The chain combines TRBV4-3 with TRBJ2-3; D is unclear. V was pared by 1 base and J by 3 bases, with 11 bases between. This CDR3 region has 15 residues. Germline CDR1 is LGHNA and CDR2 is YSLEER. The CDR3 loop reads CASSQVLEMTDTQYF. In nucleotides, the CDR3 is TGCGCCAGCAGCCAAGTTCTAGAAATGACAGATACGCAGTATTTT.

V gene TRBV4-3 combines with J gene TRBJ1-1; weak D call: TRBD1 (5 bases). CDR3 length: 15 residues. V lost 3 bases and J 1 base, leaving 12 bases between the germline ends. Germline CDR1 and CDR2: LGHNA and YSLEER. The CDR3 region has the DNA TGCGCCAGCAGCCAGAAAGGGGACGGGAACACTGAAGCTTTCTTT. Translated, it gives CASSQKGDGNTEAFF.

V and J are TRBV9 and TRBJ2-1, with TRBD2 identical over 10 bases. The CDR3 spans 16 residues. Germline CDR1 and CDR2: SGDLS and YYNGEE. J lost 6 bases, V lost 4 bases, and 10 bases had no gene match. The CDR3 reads CASSLSGTSDGNEQFF. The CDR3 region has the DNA TGTGCCAGCAGCCTATCCGGGACTAGCGATGGCAATGAGCAGTTCTTC.

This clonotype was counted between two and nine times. The CDR3 nucleotides read TGTGCCAGCAGCGCCCGAGGACAGGGGGCTGGAAACACCATATATTTT. It translates to CASSARGQGAGNTIYF. This chain joins TRBV7-2 and TRBJ1-3, with 10 bases aligning to TRBD1. The germline V gene encodes CDR1 SGHTA and CDR2 FQGNSA. Trimming removed 5 bases from V and 2 bases from J; junction bases left unmatched: 6. The CDR3 loop spans 16 amino acids.

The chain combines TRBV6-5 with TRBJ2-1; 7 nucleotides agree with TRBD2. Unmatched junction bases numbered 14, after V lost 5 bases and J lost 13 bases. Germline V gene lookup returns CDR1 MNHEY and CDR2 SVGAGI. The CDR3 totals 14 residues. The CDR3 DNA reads TGTGCCAGCAGTAAGGGACTATATAAAAACATTCAGTTCTTC. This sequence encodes CASSKGLYKNIQFF.